The 14 T cell receptor beta chains below all came from one sample that was sequenced in a study of PD-L1 blockade in urothelial cancer. The method was immunoSEQ multiplex PCR; TCRdb's version includes in-frame clones alone and lacks a portion of them. The sample consists of about 37,000 clones, 82% of them appearing once. Source: PBMCs, taken around atezolizumab (anti-PD-L1) treatment. These receptors all stem from a man aged 55 to 70 with urothelial cancer.

In its sample, this clone was seen once. This chain links TRBV2 with TRBJ2-1; 7 bases are shared with TRBD2. Germline CDR1 and CDR2: SNHLY and FYNNEI. V was clipped by 1 base and J by 3 bases; unmatched bases: 0. This CDR3 has 14 amino acids. As DNA, the CDR3 is TGTGCCAGCAGTGAAGGGACTAGCTACAATGAGCAGTTCTTC. This sequence encodes CASSEGTSYNEQFF.

The chain has TRBV6-6 and TRBJ2-1; D unresolved. V was clipped by 3 bases and J by 4 bases, with 7 bases between them. CDR3 size: 13 residues. Germline V gives CDR1 MNHNY, CDR2 SVGAGI (reference sequence). The CDR3 here is CASSYGRYNEQFF. Written as DNA, the CDR3 is TGTGCCAGCAGTTATGGGCGTTACAATGAGCAGTTCTTC.

This clone was counted a few times. V is TRBV6-5 and J is TRBJ2-3; 9 bases are a match to TRBD2. V shed 2 bases and J 1 base; nucleotides not matched to a gene: 1. The CDR3 spans 15 residues. Per germline, CDR1 MNHEY and CDR2 SVGAGI. Here the CDR3 DNA reads TGTGCCAGCAGTTACGTAGCGGGGGGCACAGATACGCAGTATTTT. Translated, it gives CASSYVAGGTDTQYF.

The chain links TRBV5-6 to TRBJ2-3; the D is unclear. Germline CDR1 reads SGHDT; CDR2 reads YYEEEE. Trimming cost V 1 base and J 0 bases, with 12 bases left between them. The CDR3 contains 16 residues. This CDR3 is CASSLFVRSSTDTQYF. The DNA of the CDR3 is TGTGCCAGCAGCTTGTTTGTGCGTTCTAGCACAGATACGCAGTATTTT.

This sequence joins TRBV5-4 and TRBJ1-6; TRBD1 might be the D (6 bases). This CDR3 comprises 15 residues. V was cut by 0 bases and J by 7 bases, with 11 bases left in between. From germline, CDR1 is SGHNT and CDR2 YYREEE (reference sequence). The CDR3 is CASSLDTGNNSPLHF. CDR3 DNA: TGTGCCAGCAGCTTGGATACAGGGAACAATTCACCCCTCCACTTT.

The chain joins TRBV5-6 to TRBJ2-7; the D gene is possibly TRBD2 (5 bases). The CDR3 is 13 residues long. Per germline, CDR1 SGHDT and CDR2 YYEEEE. The V end lost 0 bases, the J end lost 3 bases, and 7 bases lay between the germline ends. This chain's CDR3 is CASSLVGVYEQYF. The CDR3 nucleotides read TGTGCCAGCAGCTTGGTCGGGGTCTACGAGCAGTACTTC.

The chain carries TRBV5-1 and TRBJ2-5; 8 bases agree with TRBD1. The J segment lost 1 base and the V segment lost 3 bases, leaving 8 bases of the junction unmatched. Germline V CDR1 and CDR2: SGHRS, YFSETQ. The CDR3 extends over 16 amino acids. CDR3 region: CASSWRPTGGQETQYF. The CDR3 DNA sequence: TGCGCCAGCAGCTGGAGGCCCACAGGGGGCCAAGAGACCCAGTACTTC.

The chain couples TRBV5-4 to TRBJ2-5; the match to TRBD2 covers 10 bases. This CDR3 is 15 amino acids long. The germline V gene encodes CDR1 SGHNT and CDR2 YYREEE (reference sequence). With V trimmed by 4 bases and J by 1 base, 4 bases remained unmatched. The CDR3 sequence: CASSRTSGLQETQYF. The CDR3 region has the DNA TGTGCCAGCAGCCGGACTAGCGGACTCCAAGAGACCCAGTACTTC.

The gene calls are TRBV2 and TRBJ2-3; 9 bases align to TRBD2. This CDR3 contains 15 residues. Germline V gene sequence: CDR1 SNHLY, CDR2 FYNNEI. V dropped 3 bases and J dropped 11; count of bases not matched to a gene: 12. CDR3: CASSEASGAAGEQYF. In DNA, the CDR3 is TGTGCCAGCAGTGAGGCTAGCGGGGCCGCCGGGGAGCAGTATTTT.

The rearrangement links TRBV6-5 to TRBJ2-4, with TRBD2 identical over 12 bases. Trimming removed 5 bases from V and 7 bases from J; junction bases left unmatched: 3. CDR1 and CDR2 from the germline V gene are MNHEY and SVGAGI. This CDR3 is 14 amino acids long. Here the CDR3 reads CASSHGLAGNIQYF. Here the CDR3 DNA reads TGTGCCAGCAGTCACGGACTAGCGGGGAACATTCAGTACTTC.

This chain joins TRBV9 and TRBJ2-7; 8 positions agree with TRBD1. CDR1 is SGDLS and CDR2 is YYNGEE in the germline V gene. The CDR3 sequence is 15 residues long. Germline trimming cut 0 bases from V and 7 bases from J; bases unmatched to any gene: 9. CDR3 DNA sequence: TGTGCCAGCAGCGTAGATGGGCAGGGGGCAAGGGAGCAGTACTTC. This codes for CASSVDGQGAREQYF.

The CDR3 loop reads CASSSQGAWEPQHF. CDR3 coding DNA: TGTGCCAGTAGTTCACAGGGGGCCTGGGAGCCCCAGCATTTT. V and J are TRBV19 and TRBJ1-5; TRBD1 matches 9 bases. Germline CDR1 reads LNHDA; CDR2 reads SQIVND (reference sequence). The CDR3 consists of 14 residues. The V gene end was trimmed by 5 bases and the J gene end by 8 bases; junction bases not matched to a gene: 7.

This sequence joins TRBV28 and TRBJ1-4; 7 nucleotides match TRBD1. Losses at the gene ends were 6 bases for V and 5 bases for J; bases not matched to a gene: 9. Germline V gene sequence: CDR1 MDHEN, CDR2 SYDVKM. This CDR3 is built from 15 residues. CDR3 DNA: TGTGCCAGCAGCTCCGCGACAGGGAAAAATGAAAAACTGTTTTTT. This gives the protein CASSSATGKNEKLFF.

The chain joins TRBV7-6 to TRBJ1-4; no firm D call. The V end lost 1 base, the J end lost 3 bases, and 9 bases lay between the germline ends. There are 15 residues in the CDR3. Germline assignment: CDR1 SGHVS and CDR2 FNYEAQ. Here the CDR3 DNA reads TGTGCCAGCAGCTTAGAAGGAGTTCCTAATGAAAAACTGTTTTTT. This gives the protein CASSLEGVPNEKLFF.